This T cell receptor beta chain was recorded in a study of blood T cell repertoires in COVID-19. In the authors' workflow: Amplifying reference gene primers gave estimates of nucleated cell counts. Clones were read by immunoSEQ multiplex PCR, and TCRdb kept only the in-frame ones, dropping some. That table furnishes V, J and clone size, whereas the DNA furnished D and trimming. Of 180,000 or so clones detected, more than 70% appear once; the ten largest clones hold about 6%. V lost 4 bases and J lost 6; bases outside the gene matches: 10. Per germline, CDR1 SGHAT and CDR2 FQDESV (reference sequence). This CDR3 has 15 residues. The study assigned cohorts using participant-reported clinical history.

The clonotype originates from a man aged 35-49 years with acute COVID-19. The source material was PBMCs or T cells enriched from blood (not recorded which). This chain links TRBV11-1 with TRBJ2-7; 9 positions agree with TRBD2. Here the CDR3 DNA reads TGTGCCAGCAGCTCCGGACTAGCGCTCGTGGGCGAGCAGTACTTC. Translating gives CASSSGLALVGEQYF. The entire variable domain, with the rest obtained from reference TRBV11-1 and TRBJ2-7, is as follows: EAEVAQSPRYKITEKSQAVAFWCDPISGHATLYWYRQILGQGPELLVQFQDESVVDDSQLPKDRFSAERLKGVDSTLKIQPAELGDSAMYLCASSSGLALVGEQYFGPGTRLTVT.